These 22 T cell receptor beta chains were sequenced from one sample in a study of T cells in Graves' hyperthyroidism and ophthalmopathy. Using RNA transcripts as the source, TCR beta CDR3 regions were amplified. The study used the HTBI primer set for a first-round RT-PCR of the TCR CDR3. TCRdb independently ran MiXCR on the multiplex PCR reads; one entry per CDR3 protein. The sample comprises about 740,000 distinct CDR3 sequences, roughly 15% of which are singletons, and about 10% rests with the top ten. Sequencing used blood. The receptors come from a woman aged 18-30 years with Graves' hyperthyroidism.

This CDR3 reads CAWSRDRARNTIYF. The CDR3 DNA reads TGTGCCTGGAGCAGGGACAGGGCCCGGAACACCATATATTTT. V gene TRBV30 combines with J gene TRBJ1-3; 9 bases match TRBD1. CDR3 length equals 14 residues. CDR1 GTSNPN and CDR2 SVGIG come from the germline V gene (reference sequence). V lost 3 bases, J lost 7 bases, and 7 bases stayed unmatched.

This clonotype was counted at least ten times. This CDR3 reads CASSQGRYNEQFF. The DNA of the CDR3 is TGTGCCAGCAGCCAAGGACGGTACAATGAGCAGTTCTTC. The chain links TRBV3-1 to TRBJ2-1; no clear D gene. V shed 1 base and J shed 4 bases, with 5 bases lying between them. The CDR3 consists of 13 residues. Germline V CDR1 and CDR2: LGHDT, YNNKEL (reference sequence).

In nucleotides, the CDR3 is TGCAGTGCTAGAGATACAAATAGGCAGGATAGCAATCAGCCCCAGCATTTT. The encoded protein is CSARDTNRQDSNQPQHF. V and J are TRBV20-1 and TRBJ1-5; D gene unclear. The CDR3 contains 17 residues. Between the trimmed V and J ends, which lost 0 bases and 0 bases, there was a span of 15 bases. The germline V gene encodes CDR1 DFQATT and CDR2 SNEGSKA (reference sequence).

This clonotype was picked up a small number of times. The chain is built from TRBV5-4 and TRBJ1-2, with a weak D call TRBD1 (5 bases). V was clipped by 3 bases and J by 7 bases, with 13 bases between them. CDR3 length: 13 residues. Per germline, CDR1 SGHNT and CDR2 YYREEE (reference sequence). Written as DNA, the CDR3 is TGTGCCAGCAGCTGGGGAGGGGTTGGTGGCTACACCTTC. This gives the protein CASSWGGVGGYTF.

This clonotype was detected a few times. The chain has TRBV12-3 or TRBV12-4 and TRBJ2-1; 10 bases align to TRBD2. The trim removed 2 bases at V and 5 bases at J, leaving 6 bases unmatched. CDR3 length: 16 residues. The CDR3 sequence: CASSLLLLAGDNEQFF. The CDR3 DNA is TGTGCCAGCAGTTTACTCTTGCTAGCGGGGGACAATGAGCAGTTCTTC.

The genes are TRBV4-1 and TRBJ2-7; 7 bases fit TRBD1. Germline V gene data show CDR1 as MGHRA and CDR2 as YSYEKL. The CDR3 contains 16 residues. Trimming cost V 3 bases and J 0 bases; bases outside gene matches: 8. The CDR3 coding sequence is TGCGCCAGCAGCCAGCCGACAGGGAAAAACTCCTACGAGCAGTACTTC. This gives the protein CASSQPTGKNSYEQYF.

To note about this clonotype: A much bigger clone sits one base away, suggesting this may be a read error. The chain links TRBV28 to TRBJ2-7; D is possibly TRBD2 (5 bases). The CDR3 contains 15 residues. V was trimmed by 5 bases and J by 7 bases, leaving 21 bases between them. Per the germline V gene, CDR1 is MDHEN and CDR2 is SYDVKM. CDR3 nucleotide sequence: TGTGCCAGCAGTCCACTATTTCCCCAACCGGGGGAGCAGTACTTC. The encoded protein is CASSPLFPQPGEQYF.

This clonotype was picked up many times. The chain employs TRBV7-9 and TRBJ2-2; D is undetermined. Germline lookup yields CDR1 SEHNR and CDR2 FQNEAQ (reference sequence). V was clipped by 6 bases and J by 6 bases, with 5 bases between them. The CDR3 covers 11 residues. The CDR3 bases are TGTGCCAGCAGAGTCGCCGGGGAGCTGTTTTTT. Translated, it gives CASRVAGELFF.

The CDR3 sequence is CSARDERFGQTNEQFF. CDR3 DNA: TGCAGTGCTAGAGATGAAAGATTTGGACAGACCAATGAGCAGTTCTTC. This chain connects TRBV20-1 to TRBJ2-1; D is perhaps TRBD1 (6 bases). CDR1 DFQATT and CDR2 SNEGSKA come from the germline V gene (reference sequence). The V end was cut by 0 bases, the J end by 6 bases, with 18 bases between. The CDR3 length is 16 residues.

This clonotype was recorded many times. This chain connects TRBV3-1 to TRBJ2-2; a weak D match, TRBD1 (6 bases). CDR3 size: 17 residues. The V gene lost 3 bases and the J gene lost 3 bases, with 17 bases spanning the gap. Germline V lookup: CDR1 LGHDT, CDR2 YNNKEL (reference sequence). The CDR3: CASSHNGQPLDTGELFF. CDR3 bases: TGTGCCAGCAGCCATAACGGACAGCCTCTGGACACCGGGGAGCTGTTTTTT.

This clonotype was found many times. The J gene is TRBJ2-3, the V gene TRBV7-9; the D is unclear. Germline assignment: CDR1 SEHNR and CDR2 FQNEAQ (reference sequence). The CDR3 loop spans 13 amino acids. V lost 4 bases to trimming and J lost 5 bases, with 10 bases between them. The CDR3: CASSSLLGDTQYF. The CDR3 nucleotides read TGTGCCAGCAGCTCACTATTAGGAGATACGCAGTATTTT.

The table lists this clonotype with many counts. CDR3 sequence reads: CASRSGTSNYNEQFF. CDR3 nucleotides: TGCGCCAGCAGGTCCGGGACCTCAAATTACAATGAGCAGTTCTTC. The rearrangement links TRBV5-1 to TRBJ2-1, with D perhaps assigned TRBD1 or TRBD2 (5 bases each). V dropped 5 bases and J dropped 4 bases, with 16 bases sitting between them. This CDR3 spans 15 amino acids. CDR1 and CDR2 from the germline V gene are SGHRS and YFSETQ.

CDR3 sequence: CSAKYKWEKLFF. The CDR3 nucleotides are TGCAGTGCTAAGTACAAGTGGGAAAAACTGTTTTTT. The chain uses TRBV20-1 and TRBJ1-4; D not resolved. The CDR3 has 12 amino acids. The germline CDR1 and CDR2 sequences are DFQATT and SNEGSKA (reference sequence). V lost 4 bases, J lost 8 bases, and 11 bases lay in between.

In its sample, this clonotype was seen many times. This chain joins TRBV2 and TRBJ1-4, with D perhaps matching TRBD1 (5 bases). The CDR3 extends over 15 amino acids. Germline V gene sequence: CDR1 SNHLY, CDR2 FYNNEI. V was cut by 6 bases and J by 5 bases, with 16 bases left in between. The CDR3 coding sequence is TGTGCCAGCAGACCTACAGGCAATCGGAATGAAAAACTGTTTTTT. Protein: CASRPTGNRNEKLFF.

This clonotype was observed at least ten times. This chain links TRBV11-3 with TRBJ2-1; D possibly corresponds to TRBD1 (6 bases). CDR1 SGHNT and CDR2 YENEEA come from the germline V gene. CDR3 length: 17 residues. Trimming removed 4 bases at V and 4 bases at J, with 20 bases between. CDR3 nucleotide sequence: TGTGCCAGCAGCTCCCCCCCACAGGGCTACTCATACAATGAGCAGTTCTTC. Translating it yields CASSSPPQGYSYNEQFF.

The J gene is TRBJ2-5, the V gene TRBV7-2, with a possible D match to TRBD2 (5 bases). Deletions cut 3 bases from V and 4 bases from J, with 15 bases between. The CDR3 totals 15 residues. Per the germline V gene, CDR1 is SGHTA and CDR2 is FQGNSA. The CDR3 reads CASSLWRPGRETQYF. For the CDR3, the DNA is TGTGCCAGCAGCTTGTGGAGGCCCGGAAGAGAGACCCAGTACTTC.

This clonotype was detected many times. V is TRBV4-1 and J is TRBJ1-5; 7 nucleotides line up with TRBD1. With V trimmed by 4 bases and J by 6 bases, 9 bases remained unmatched. CDR1 is MGHRA, CDR2 YSYEKL, per germline. The CDR3 contains 15 residues. The CDR3 bases are TGCGCCAGCAGCCTCCATGAGGGGGCAGGTCAGCCCCAGCATTTT. Translation: CASSLHEGAGQPQHF.

This clonotype occurred a few times. The chain carries TRBV30 and TRBJ2-5; D ambiguous. The germline V gene encodes CDR1 GTSNPN and CDR2 SVGIG (reference sequence). V lost 5 bases and J 5 bases, leaving 9 bases between the germline ends. The CDR3 has 11 amino acids. The CDR3 DNA follows: TGTGCCTGGCAGTTTTGGGAGACCCAGTACTTC. Encoded protein: CAWQFWETQYF.

This clonotype was detected a few times. CDR3 amino acids: CASSHVNPYEQYF. The CDR3 nucleotides read TGTGCCAGCAGCCACGTTAATCCCTACGAGCAGTACTTC. V is TRBV3-1 and J is TRBJ2-7; D remains ambiguous. The CDR3 sequence is 13 residues long. V was cut by 3 bases and J by 2 bases, with 8 bases left in between. The germline CDR1 and CDR2 sequences are LGHDT and YNNKEL (reference sequence).

The gene calls are TRBV24-1 and TRBJ2-2; D gene uncertain. The CDR3 has 14 residues. CDR1 is KGHDR and CDR2 is SFDVKD in the germline V gene. Trimming cost V 0 bases and J 5 bases, with 6 bases left between them. The CDR3 DNA follows: TGTGCCACCAGTGATTTGGGGCGGACCGGGGAGCTGTTTTTT. The encoded protein is CATSDLGRTGELFF.

This clonotype was found a few times. The chain combines TRBV4-3 with TRBJ1-2; a possible D gene is TRBD1 (5 bases). The length of the CDR3 is 15 residues. Germline CDR1 and CDR2: LGHNA and YSLEER. V lost 0 bases to trimming and J lost 0 bases, with 8 bases between them. CDR3 protein: CASSQEGTANYGYTF. The CDR3 coding sequence is TGCGCCAGCAGCCAAGAAGGGACCGCTAACTATGGCTACACCTTC.

A few counts support this clonotype. The chain joins TRBV6-2 or TRBV6-3 to TRBJ1-1; tentative D call: TRBD1 (6 bases). Germline loops: CDR1 MNHEY, CDR2 SVGEGT. Trimming left V 7 bases short and J 1 base short, with 19 bases between. This CDR3 is built from 16 residues. As DNA, the CDR3 is TGTGCCAGCATCTGGCAACGGGACAAGACGAACACTGAAGCTTTCTTT. Translated, it gives CASIWQRDKTNTEAFF.